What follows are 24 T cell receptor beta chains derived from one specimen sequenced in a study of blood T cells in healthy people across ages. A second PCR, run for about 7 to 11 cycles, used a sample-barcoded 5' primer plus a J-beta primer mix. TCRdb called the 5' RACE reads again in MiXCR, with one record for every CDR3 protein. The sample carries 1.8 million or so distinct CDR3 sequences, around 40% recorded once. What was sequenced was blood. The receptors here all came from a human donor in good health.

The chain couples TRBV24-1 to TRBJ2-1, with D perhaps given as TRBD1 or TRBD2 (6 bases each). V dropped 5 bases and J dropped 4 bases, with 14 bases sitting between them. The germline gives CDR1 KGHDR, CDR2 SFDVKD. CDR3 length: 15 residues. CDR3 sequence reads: CATSVLGGSYNEQFF. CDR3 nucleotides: TGTGCCACCAGTGTTCTGGGGGGCTCGTACAATGAGCAGTTCTTC.

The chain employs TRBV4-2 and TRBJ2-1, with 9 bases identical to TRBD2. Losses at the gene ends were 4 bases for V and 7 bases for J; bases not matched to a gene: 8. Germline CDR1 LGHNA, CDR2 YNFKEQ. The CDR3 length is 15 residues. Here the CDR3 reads CASSPASGGRNEQFF. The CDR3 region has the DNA TGTGCCAGCAGCCCCGCCAGCGGGGGGAGAAATGAGCAGTTCTTC.

The DNA for the CDR3 is TGTGCCAGCAGCCCGGACTCCAGCCATGAGCAGTTCTTC. This encodes CASSPDSSHEQFF. The rearrangement joins TRBV7-9 to TRBJ2-1, with D possibly TRBD2 on 5 matching bases. The length of the CDR3 is 13 residues. V dropped 5 bases and J dropped 8 bases, with 13 bases sitting between them. In germline, CDR1 is SEHNR, CDR2 FQNEAQ (reference sequence).

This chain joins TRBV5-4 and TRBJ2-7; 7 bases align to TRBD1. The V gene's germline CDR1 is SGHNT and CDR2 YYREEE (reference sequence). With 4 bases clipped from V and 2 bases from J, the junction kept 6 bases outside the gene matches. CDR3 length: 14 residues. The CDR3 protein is CASSRGGGPYEQYF. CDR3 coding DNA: TGTGCCAGCAGCCGAGGGGGCGGGCCCTACGAGCAGTACTTC.

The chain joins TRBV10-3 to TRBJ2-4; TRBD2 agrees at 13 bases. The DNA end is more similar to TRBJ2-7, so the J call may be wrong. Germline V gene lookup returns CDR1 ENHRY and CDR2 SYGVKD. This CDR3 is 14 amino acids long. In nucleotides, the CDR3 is TGTGCCATCAGCCTCGGACTAGCGGGGGACGAGCAGTACTTC. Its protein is CAISLGLAGDEQYF.

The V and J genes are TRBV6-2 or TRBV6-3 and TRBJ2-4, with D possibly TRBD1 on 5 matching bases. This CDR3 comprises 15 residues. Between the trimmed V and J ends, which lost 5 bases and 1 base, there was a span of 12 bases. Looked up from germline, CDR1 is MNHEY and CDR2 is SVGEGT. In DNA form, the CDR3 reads TGTGCCAGCAGTCCGGACAATGCGGCCAAAAACATTCAGTACTTC. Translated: CASSPDNAAKNIQYF.

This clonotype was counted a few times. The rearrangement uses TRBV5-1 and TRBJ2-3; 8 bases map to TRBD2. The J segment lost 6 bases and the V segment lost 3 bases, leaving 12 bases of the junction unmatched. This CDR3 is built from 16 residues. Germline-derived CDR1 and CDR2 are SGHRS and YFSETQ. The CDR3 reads CASSSMTSAPMDTQYF. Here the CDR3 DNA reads TGCGCCAGCAGCTCAATGACTAGCGCTCCTATGGATACGCAGTATTTT.

The CDR3 region is CASSSVGDEQYF. CDR3 in DNA: TGTGCCAGCAGCTCAGTAGGTGACGAGCAGTACTTC. This chain joins TRBV7-6 and TRBJ2-7; no firm D call. Looked up from germline, CDR1 is SGHVS and CDR2 is FNYEAQ. V lost 4 bases, J lost 5 bases, and 9 bases lay in between. The CDR3 sequence is 12 residues long. The full variable domain, rest sourced from reference TRBV7-6 and TRBJ2-7, is GAGVSQSPRYKVTKRGQDVALRCDPISGHVSLYWYRQALGQGPEFLTYFNYEAQQDKSGLPNDRFSAERPEGSISTLTIQRTEQRDSAMYRCASSSVGDEQYFGPGTRLTVT.

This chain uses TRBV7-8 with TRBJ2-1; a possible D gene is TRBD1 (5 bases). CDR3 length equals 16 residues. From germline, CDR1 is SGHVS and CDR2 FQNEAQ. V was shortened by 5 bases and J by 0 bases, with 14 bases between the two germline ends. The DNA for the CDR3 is TGTGCCAGCAGCGTATACAGGTTTAGCTCCTACAATGAGCAGTTCTTC. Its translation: CASSVYRFSSYNEQFF. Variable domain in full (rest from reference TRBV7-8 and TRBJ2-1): GAGVSQSPRYKVAKRGQDVALRCDPISGHVSLFWYQQALGQGPEFLTYFQNEAQLDKSGLPSDRFFAERPEGSVSTLKIQRTQQEDSAVYLCASSVYRFSSYNEQFFGPGTRLTVL.

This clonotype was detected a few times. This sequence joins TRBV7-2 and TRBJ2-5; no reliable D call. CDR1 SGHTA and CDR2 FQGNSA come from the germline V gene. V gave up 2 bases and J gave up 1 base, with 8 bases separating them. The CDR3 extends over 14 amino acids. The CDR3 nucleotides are TGTGCCAGCAGCTTACTTTACGGCCAAGAGACCCAGTACTTC. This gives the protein CASSLLYGQETQYF.

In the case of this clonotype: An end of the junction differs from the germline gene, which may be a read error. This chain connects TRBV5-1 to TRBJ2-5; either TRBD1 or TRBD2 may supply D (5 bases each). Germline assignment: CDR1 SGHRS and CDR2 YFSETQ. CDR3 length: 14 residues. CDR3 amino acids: CACSSQVGVETQYF. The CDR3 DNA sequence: TGCGCCTGCAGCTCCCAGGTGGGGGTGGAGACCCAGTACTTC.

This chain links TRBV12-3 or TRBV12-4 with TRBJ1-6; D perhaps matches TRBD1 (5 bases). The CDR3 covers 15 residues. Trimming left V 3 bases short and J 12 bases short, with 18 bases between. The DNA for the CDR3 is TGTGCCAGCAGTTTGGTGCGGCCGAGTAGGGGACCCCTCCACTTT. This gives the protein CASSLVRPSRGPLHF.

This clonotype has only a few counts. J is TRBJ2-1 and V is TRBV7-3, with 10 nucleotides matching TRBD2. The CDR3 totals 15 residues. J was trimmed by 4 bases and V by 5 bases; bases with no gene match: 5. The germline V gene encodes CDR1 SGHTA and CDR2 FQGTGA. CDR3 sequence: CASSALAGHYNEQFF. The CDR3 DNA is TGTGCCAGCAGCGCACTAGCGGGGCATTACAATGAGCAGTTCTTC.

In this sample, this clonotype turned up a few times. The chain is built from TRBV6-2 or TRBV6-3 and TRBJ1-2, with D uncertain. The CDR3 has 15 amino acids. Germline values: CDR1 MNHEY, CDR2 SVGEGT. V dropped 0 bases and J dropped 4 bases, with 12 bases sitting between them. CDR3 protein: CASSYSRPLSYGYTF. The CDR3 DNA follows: TGTGCCAGCAGTTACTCGCGTCCGCTGAGCTATGGCTACACCTTC.

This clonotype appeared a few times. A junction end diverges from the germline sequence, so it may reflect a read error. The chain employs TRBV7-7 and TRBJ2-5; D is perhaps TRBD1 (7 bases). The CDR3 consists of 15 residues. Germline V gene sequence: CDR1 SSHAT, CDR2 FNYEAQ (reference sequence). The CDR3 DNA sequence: TGTGCTAGCAGCTTAGGAGGGACAGCCCTAGAGACCCAGTACTTC. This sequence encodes CASSLGGTALETQYF.

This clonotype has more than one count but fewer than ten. CDR3 DNA sequence: TGTGCCGCTGGGGCGGCACGGGAGACCCAGTACTTC. Translation gives CAAGAARETQYF. The chain is built from TRBV10-3 and TRBJ2-5, with D possibly being TRBD1 (5 bases). The germline gives CDR1 ENHRY, CDR2 SYGVKD. The CDR3 loop spans 12 amino acids. V was cut by 11 bases and J by 5 bases, with 15 bases left in between.

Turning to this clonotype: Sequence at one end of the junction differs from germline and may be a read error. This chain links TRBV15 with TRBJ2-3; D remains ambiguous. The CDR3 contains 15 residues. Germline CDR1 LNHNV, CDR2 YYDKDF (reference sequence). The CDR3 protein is CATNRDRASSYEQYF. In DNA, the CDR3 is TGTGCCACCAACAGAGATAGGGCAAGCTCCTACGAGCAGTATTTT.

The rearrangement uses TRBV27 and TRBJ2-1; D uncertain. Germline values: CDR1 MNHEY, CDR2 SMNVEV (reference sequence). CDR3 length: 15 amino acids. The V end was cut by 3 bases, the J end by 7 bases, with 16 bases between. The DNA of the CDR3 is TGTGCCAGCAGTTTCAAGACCGAAGCAGGAAATGAGCAGTTCTTC. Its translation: CASSFKTEAGNEQFF.

CDR3 nucleotide sequence: TGCAGTGCCCTGGACAGGGAGGGCTATGGCTACACCTTC. This sequence encodes CSALDREGYGYTF. The rearrangement links TRBV20-1 to TRBJ1-2, with 8 bases matching TRBD1. CDR1 is DFQATT and CDR2 is SNEGSKA in the germline V gene (reference sequence). After removal of 6 bases from V and 4 bases from J, the junction contained 7 bases not matched to a gene. The CDR3 is 13 residues long.

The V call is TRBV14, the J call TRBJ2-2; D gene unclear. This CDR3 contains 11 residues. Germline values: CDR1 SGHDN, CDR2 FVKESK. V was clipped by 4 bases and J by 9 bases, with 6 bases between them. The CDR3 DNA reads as TGTGCCAGCAGCCGAACAAGGGAGCTGTTTTTT. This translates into CASSRTRELFF.

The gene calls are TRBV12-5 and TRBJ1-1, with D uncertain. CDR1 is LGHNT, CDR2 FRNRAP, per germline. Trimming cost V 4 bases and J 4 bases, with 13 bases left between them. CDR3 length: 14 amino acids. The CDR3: CASGSTGRLTEAFF. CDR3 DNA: TGTGCTAGTGGTTCAACCGGGAGGCTCACTGAAGCTTTCTTT.

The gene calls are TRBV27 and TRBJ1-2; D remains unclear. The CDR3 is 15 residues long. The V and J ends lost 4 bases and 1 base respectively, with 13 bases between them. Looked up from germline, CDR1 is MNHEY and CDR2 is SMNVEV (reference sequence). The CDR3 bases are TGTGCCAGCAGTTCATACGGGTCTGTTAACTATGGCTACACCTTC. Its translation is CASSSYGSVNYGYTF.

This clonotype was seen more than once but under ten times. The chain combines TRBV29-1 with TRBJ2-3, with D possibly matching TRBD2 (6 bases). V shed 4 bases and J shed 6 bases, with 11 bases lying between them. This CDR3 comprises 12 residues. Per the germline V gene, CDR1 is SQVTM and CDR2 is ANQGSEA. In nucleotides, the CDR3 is TGCAGCGTTGTAGTCCTAGCGGATACGCAGTATTTT. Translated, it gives CSVVVLADTQYF.

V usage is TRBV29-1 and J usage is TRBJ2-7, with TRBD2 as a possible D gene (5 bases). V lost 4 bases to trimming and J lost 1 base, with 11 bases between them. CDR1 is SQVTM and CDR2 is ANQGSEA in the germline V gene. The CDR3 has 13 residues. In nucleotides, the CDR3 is TGCAGCGTTGGAGGGAGCGGTTCCTACGAGCAGTACTTC. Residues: CSVGGSGSYEQYF.